The rows below give T cell receptor beta chains drawn from one sample of a study of cytomegalovirus exposure and HLA in healthy donors. TCRdb keeps only in-frame clones here, not all; method: immunoSEQ multiplex PCR. The data hold about 99,000 clones, with approximately 79% observed a single time. The sequenced sample was PBMCs. The receptors were gathered from a man aged 50 to 60 in good health and CMV-seropositive. Each CDR3 is given with its conserved first and last residue. D genes are given only for firm matches. A clone size is listed for some rows: how often the clone was seen (once, few, many), or a class if it is expanded.

TGTGCCAGCAAGGAAGGCGGGACGCAGTATTTT	CASKEGGTQYF	TRBV6-5	TRBJ2-3	NA	NA
TGTGCCAGCAGTTATGAATTGACAGGGCTAGAGACCCAGTACTTC	CASSYELTGLETQYF	TRBV28	TRBJ2-5	NA	TRBD1
TGTGCCATCAGTGACAATACAGGCGCAGATACGCAGTATTTT	CAISDNTGADTQYF	TRBV10-3	TRBJ2-3	NA	NA
TGTGCCAGCAGTGAATATCGGGTGCTAGCGCGTACAGATACGCAGTATTTT	CASSEYRVLARTDTQYF	TRBV2	TRBJ2-3	NA	NA
TGTGCCAGCAGCTTAGCCGCGGGAGTTAACACCGGGGAGCTGTTTTTT	CASSLAAGVNTGELFF	TRBV7-2	TRBJ2-2	NA	TRBD2
TGTGCCAGCAGTCCCGGGGACAGAGAAGAAACCCAGTACTTC	CASSPGDREETQYF	TRBV28	TRBJ2-5	NA	TRBD1
TGTGCCAGCAGTGGCCCGACAGGGCTGGTGGAGACCCAGTACTTC	CASSGPTGLVETQYF	TRBV2	TRBJ2-5	NA	TRBD1
TGTGCCAGCAGCCAAGAAGGGATGCCGGGACAGACGAACACTGAAGCTTTCTTT	CASSQEGMPGQTNTEAFF	TRBV4-2	TRBJ1-1	NA	TRBD1
TGTGCCACCAGCACAGGGGGAGCAAATCAGCCCCAGCATTTT	CATSTGGANQPQHF	TRBV15	TRBJ1-5	NA	TRBD1
TGTGCCAGCAGGGACAGGGGATCAGAGACCCAGTACTTC	CASRDRGSETQYF	TRBV6-5	TRBJ2-5	NA	TRBD1
TGCGCCAGCAGCAACCGGGACAGGCCCTACGAGCAGTACTTC	CASSNRDRPYEQYF	TRBV5-1	TRBJ2-7	NA	TRBD1
TGCGCCAGCAGTCCAAGAAGCGAAAACCTCAATGAGCAGTTCTTC	CASSPRSENLNEQFF	TRBV4-3	TRBJ2-1	NA	NA
TGTGCCAGTAGTAGCCGACAGGATCTCTCCTACGAGCAGTACTTC	CASSSRQDLSYEQYF	TRBV19	TRBJ2-7	NA	NA
TGTGCCAGTAGTGCTCACCTAGCTTCTCACGAGCAGTACTTC	CASSAHLASHEQYF	TRBV19	TRBJ2-7	NA	NA
TGTGCCAGTAGCAGATCCGGACTAGCGGGAGGGGAGACCCAGTACTTC	CASSRSGLAGGETQYF	TRBV19	TRBJ2-5	NA	TRBD2
TGTGCCAGCAGTTTATCGGGGGGGCAAATTTTCAGGCGGACTGAAGCTTTCTTT	CASSLSGGQIFRRTEAFF	TRBV27	TRBJ1-1	NA	NA
TGCGCCAGCAGCTTGAGGACTAGCGGGAGTACAGATACGCAGTATTTT	CASSLRTSGSTDTQYF	TRBV5-1	TRBJ2-3	NA	TRBD2
TGTGCCAGCAGCAAGACAGGGGGTAATTCCTACGAGCAGTACTTC	CASSKTGGNSYEQYF	TRBV4-2	TRBJ2-7	NA	TRBD1
TGTGCCAGTAGGGATTTTATCGGGACATACTCTGGAAACACCATATATTTT	CASRDFIGTYSGNTIYF	TRBV19	TRBJ1-3	NA	NA
TGTGCCAGCAGCTTAAGGGCTAGCGGGAGGGAGGAGACCCAGTACTTC	CASSLRASGREETQYF	TRBV7-3	TRBJ2-5	NA	TRBD2
TGCGCCAGCAGTAGGACCGGTGGCGGGATGGCTACCGGGGAGCTGTTTTTT	CASSRTGGGMATGELFF	TRBV10-1	TRBJ2-2	NA	NA
TGTGCCAGCAGCCAGACTAGCGGGAGAGGAAGAACAGATACGCAGTATTTT	CASSQTSGRGRTDTQYF	TRBV28	TRBJ2-3	NA	TRBD2
TGTGCCAGCAGTTTAACCGGGACAGGACTCCATCAGCCCCAGCATTTT	CASSLTGTGLHQPQHF	TRBV28	TRBJ1-5	NA	TRBD1
TGTGCCAGTTGGGACAGGGCGTGGAACGAGCAGTACTTC	CASWDRAWNEQYF	TRBV19	TRBJ2-7	NA	TRBD1
TGCGCCAGCAGCCAAGAACCTGGACTAGCGGGAGGGTACGAGCAGTACTTC	CASSQEPGLAGGYEQYF	TRBV4-1	TRBJ2-7	few	TRBD2
TGTGCCAGCAGGAACAGGGGAGCGGAGACCCAGTACTTC	CASRNRGAETQYF	TRBV6-5	TRBJ2-5	NA	TRBD1
TGTGCCAGCAGCCCTGGGACGGGGGGAGATACGCAGTATTTT	CASSPGTGGDTQYF	TRBV7-3	TRBJ2-3	NA	TRBD2
TGCGCCAGCAGCCAAGATACGGGGGGACTTTACGAGCAGTACTTC	CASSQDTGGLYEQYF	TRBV4-1	TRBJ2-7	NA	TRBD2
TGCGCCAGCAGCCCGACTAGCGGGAGATACAATGAGCAGTTCTTC	CASSPTSGRYNEQFF	TRBV4-3	TRBJ2-1	once	TRBD2
TGTGCCAGCAGCTTTGGACTAGCGGGGGGAGAGACCCAGTACTTC	CASSFGLAGGETQYF	TRBV7-2	TRBJ2-5	NA	TRBD2
TGTGCCAGCAGCGTTCGGTTTTGGGCGGATACGCAGTATTTT	CASSVRFWADTQYF	TRBV9	TRBJ2-3	NA	NA
TGTGCCAGCAGCTTACCGGGGGGAGAAGGGGAGACCCAGTACTTC	CASSLPGGEGETQYF	TRBV5-4	TRBJ2-5	NA	TRBD2
TGTGCCAGCAGGCGTACCCAGGGGAACACTGAAGCTTTCTTT	CASRRTQGNTEAFF	TRBV7-3	TRBJ1-1	NA	NA
TGTGCCAGCAGCCAGACACACTCCCGCGTCGGGGAGCTGTTTTTT	CASSQTHSRVGELFF	TRBV7-2	TRBJ2-2	NA	NA
TGTGCCAGCAGTGACCCCGGGACAGGGGACACCGGGGAGCTGTTTTTT	CASSDPGTGDTGELFF	TRBV25-1	TRBJ2-2	NA	TRBD1
TGCAGCGTGGGGGGACAGGGGGCCAATGAGCAGTTCTTC	CSVGGQGANEQFF	TRBV29-1	TRBJ2-1	NA	TRBD1
TGTGCCAGCAGCTTAGGGACAAATGAGCAGTTCTTC	CASSLGTNEQFF	TRBV7-3	TRBJ2-1	NA	NA
TGTGCCAGCTCACTCGACACAGGGGGCAGTAATTCACCCCTCCACTTT	CASSLDTGGSNSPLHF	TRBV18	TRBJ1-6	NA	TRBD1
TGCGCCAGCAGCTTGGCCGGGTCTAGGGGTATTAGCACAGATACGCAGTATTTT	CASSLAGSRGISTDTQYF	TRBV5-1	TRBJ2-3	NA	NA
TGTGCCAGCAGCTTGGCGTTGTCTAGCACTTATGAGGAGCAGTACTTC	CASSLALSSTYEEQYF	TRBV5-4	TRBJ2-7	NA	NA
TGCGCCAGCAGCCCAGGCGGAACCCTAGCGGGAGAGTACGAGCAGTACTTC	CASSPGGTLAGEYEQYF	TRBV4-1	TRBJ2-7	NA	TRBD2
TGTGCCAGCAGGGGGACAGGGTCTGGGGCCAACGTCCTGACTTTC	CASRGTGSGANVLTF	TRBV28	TRBJ2-6	few	TRBD1
TGTGCCAGCAGTGACCGGACAGATACGCAGTATTTT	CASSDRTDTQYF	TRBV2	TRBJ2-3	NA	NA
TGTGCCAGCAGCAAAGAGGCCAAGCGGGAGGGCCAATACGAGCAGTACTTC	CASSKEAKREGQYEQYF	TRBV21-1	TRBJ2-7	NA	NA